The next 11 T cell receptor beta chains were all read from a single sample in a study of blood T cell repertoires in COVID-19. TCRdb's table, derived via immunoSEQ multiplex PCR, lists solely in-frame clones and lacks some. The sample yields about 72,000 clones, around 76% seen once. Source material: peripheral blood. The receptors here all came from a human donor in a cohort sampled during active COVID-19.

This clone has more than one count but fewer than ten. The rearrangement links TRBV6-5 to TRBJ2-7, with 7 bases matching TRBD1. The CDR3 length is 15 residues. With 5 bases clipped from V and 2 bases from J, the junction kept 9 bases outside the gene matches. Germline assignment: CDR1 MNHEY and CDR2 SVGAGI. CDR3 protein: CASSLSGTDPYEQYF. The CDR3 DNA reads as TGTGCCAGCAGTCTCTCCGGGACAGATCCCTACGAGCAGTACTTC.

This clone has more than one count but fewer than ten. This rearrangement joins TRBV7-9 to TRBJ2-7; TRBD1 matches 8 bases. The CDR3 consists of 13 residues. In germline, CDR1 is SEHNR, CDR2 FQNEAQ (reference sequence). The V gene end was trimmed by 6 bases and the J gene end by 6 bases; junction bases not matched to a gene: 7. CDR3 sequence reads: CASRPTGGGEQYF. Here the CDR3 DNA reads TGTGCCAGCAGACCCACAGGGGGAGGCGAGCAGTACTTC. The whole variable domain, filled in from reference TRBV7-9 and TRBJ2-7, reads DTGVSQNPRHKITKRGQNVTFRCDPISEHNRLYWYRQTLGQGPEFLTYFQNEAQLEKSRLLSDRFSAERPKGSFSTLEIQRTEQGDSAMYLCASRPTGGGEQYFGPGTRLTVT.

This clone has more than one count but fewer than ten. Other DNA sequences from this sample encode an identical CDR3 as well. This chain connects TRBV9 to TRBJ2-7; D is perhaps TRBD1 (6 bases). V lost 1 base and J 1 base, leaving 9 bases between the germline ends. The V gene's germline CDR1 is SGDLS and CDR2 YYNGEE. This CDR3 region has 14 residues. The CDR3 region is CASSVTGNSYEQYF. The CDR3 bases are TGTGCCAGCAGCGTAACAGGGAATTCCTACGAGCAGTACTTC. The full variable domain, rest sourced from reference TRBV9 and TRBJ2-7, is DSGVTQTPKHLITATGQRVTLRCSPRSGDLSVYWYQQSLDQGLQFLIQYYNGEERAKGNILERFSAQQFPDLHSELNLSSLELGDSALYFCASSVTGNSYEQYFGPGTRLTVT.

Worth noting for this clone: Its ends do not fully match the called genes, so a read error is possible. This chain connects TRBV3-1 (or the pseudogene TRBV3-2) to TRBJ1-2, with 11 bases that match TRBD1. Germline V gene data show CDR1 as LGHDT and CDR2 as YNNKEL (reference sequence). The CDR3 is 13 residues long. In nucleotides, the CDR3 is TGTGCCAGCAGCCGAAGGGGACAGGGGGTATTACACTTC. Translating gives CASSRRGQGVLHF.

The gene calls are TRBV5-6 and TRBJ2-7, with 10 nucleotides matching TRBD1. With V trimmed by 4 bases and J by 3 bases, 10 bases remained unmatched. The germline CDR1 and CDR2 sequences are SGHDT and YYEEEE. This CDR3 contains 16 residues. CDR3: CASSPPPGQGLYEQYF. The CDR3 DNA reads TGTGCCAGCAGCCCTCCACCGGGACAGGGGCTCTACGAGCAGTACTTC. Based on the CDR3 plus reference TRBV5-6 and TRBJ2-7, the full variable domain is DAGVTQSPTHLIKTRGQQVTLRCSPKSGHDTVSWYQQALGQGPQFIFQYYEEEERQRGNFPDRFSGHQFPNYSSELNVNALLLGDSALYLCASSPPPGQGLYEQYFGPGTRLTVT.

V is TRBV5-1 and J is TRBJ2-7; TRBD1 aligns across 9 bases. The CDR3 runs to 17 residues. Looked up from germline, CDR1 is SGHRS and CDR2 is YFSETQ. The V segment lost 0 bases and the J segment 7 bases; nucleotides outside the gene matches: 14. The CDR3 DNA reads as TGCGCCAGCAGCTTGGATTTCTCGGGACAGGGTTTTGTTGAGCAGTACTTC. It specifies CASSLDFSGQGFVEQYF.

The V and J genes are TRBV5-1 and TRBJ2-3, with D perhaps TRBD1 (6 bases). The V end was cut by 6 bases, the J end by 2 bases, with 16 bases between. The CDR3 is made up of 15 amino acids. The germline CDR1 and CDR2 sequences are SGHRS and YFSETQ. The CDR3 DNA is TGCGCCAGCACCCAACAGGGATACGACACAGATACGCAGTATTTT. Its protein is CASTQQGYDTDTQYF.

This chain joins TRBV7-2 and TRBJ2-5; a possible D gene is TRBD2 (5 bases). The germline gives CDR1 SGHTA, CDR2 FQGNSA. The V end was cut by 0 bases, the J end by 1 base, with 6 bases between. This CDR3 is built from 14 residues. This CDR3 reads CASSLAGSQETQYF. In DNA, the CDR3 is TGTGCCAGCAGCTTAGCGGGGAGCCAAGAGACCCAGTACTTC.

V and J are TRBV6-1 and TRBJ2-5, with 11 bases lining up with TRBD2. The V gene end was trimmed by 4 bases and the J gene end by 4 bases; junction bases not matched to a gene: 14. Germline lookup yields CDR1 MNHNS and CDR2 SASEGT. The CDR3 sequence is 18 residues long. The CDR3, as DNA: TGTGCCAGCAGTGTGGCCCTAGCGGGGGGACTTGGCCCAGAGACCCAGTACTTC. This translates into CASSVALAGGLGPETQYF.

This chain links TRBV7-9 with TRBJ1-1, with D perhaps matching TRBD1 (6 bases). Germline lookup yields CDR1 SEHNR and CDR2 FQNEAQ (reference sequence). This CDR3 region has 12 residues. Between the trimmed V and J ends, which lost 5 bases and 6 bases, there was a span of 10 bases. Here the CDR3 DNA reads TGTGCCAGCAGCCAAGGGGGTTCTGAAGCTTTCTTT. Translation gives CASSQGGSEAFF.

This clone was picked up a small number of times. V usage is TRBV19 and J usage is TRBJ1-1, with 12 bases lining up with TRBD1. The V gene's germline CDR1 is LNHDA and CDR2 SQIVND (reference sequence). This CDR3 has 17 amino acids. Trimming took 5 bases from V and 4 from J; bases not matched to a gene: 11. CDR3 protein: CASSAQPGQGAGTEAFF. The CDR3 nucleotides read TGTGCCAGTAGTGCCCAGCCGGGACAGGGGGCTGGCACTGAAGCTTTCTTT.